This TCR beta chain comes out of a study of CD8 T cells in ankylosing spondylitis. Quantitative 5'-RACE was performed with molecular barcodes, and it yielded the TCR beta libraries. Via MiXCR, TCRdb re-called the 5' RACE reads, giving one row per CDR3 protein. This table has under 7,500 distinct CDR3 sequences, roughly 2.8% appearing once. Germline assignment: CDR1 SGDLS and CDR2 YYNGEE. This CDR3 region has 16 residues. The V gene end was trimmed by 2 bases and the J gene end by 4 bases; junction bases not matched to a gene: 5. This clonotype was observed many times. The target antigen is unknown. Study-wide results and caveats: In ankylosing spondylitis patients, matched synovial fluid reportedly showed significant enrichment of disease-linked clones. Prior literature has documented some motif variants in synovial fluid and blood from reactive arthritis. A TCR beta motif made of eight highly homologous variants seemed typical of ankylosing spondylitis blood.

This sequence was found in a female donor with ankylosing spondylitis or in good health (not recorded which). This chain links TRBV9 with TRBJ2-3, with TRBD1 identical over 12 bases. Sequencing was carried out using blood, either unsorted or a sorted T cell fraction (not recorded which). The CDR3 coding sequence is TGTGCCAGCAGCGTCGGGACAGGGGGCTTTTCAGATACGCAGTATTTT. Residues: CASSVGTGGFSDTQYF.